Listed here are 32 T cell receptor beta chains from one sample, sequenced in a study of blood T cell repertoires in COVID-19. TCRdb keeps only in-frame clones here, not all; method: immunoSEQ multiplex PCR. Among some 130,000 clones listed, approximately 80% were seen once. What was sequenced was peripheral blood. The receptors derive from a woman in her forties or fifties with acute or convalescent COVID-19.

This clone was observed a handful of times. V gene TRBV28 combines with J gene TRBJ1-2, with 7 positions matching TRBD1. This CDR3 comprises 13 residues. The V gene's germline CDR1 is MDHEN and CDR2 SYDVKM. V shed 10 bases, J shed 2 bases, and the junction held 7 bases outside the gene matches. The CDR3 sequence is CATTSTGNYGYTF. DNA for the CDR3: TGTGCCACCACCTCGACAGGGAACTATGGCTACACCTTC.

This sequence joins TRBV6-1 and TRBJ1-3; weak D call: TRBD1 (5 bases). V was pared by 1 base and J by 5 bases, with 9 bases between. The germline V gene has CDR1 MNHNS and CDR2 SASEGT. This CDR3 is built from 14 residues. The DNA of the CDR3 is TGTGCCAGCAGTGAAGTCGCAGGGAGAAACACCATATATTTT. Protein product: CASSEVAGRNTIYF.

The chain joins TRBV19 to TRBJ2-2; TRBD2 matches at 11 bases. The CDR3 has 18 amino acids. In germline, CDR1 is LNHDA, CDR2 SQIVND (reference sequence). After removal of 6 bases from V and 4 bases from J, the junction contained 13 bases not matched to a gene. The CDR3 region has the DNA TGTGCCAGTAGCCCGAGACTAGCGGGGCCACCGGGCACCGGGGAGCTGTTTTTT. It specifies CASSPRLAGPPGTGELFF.

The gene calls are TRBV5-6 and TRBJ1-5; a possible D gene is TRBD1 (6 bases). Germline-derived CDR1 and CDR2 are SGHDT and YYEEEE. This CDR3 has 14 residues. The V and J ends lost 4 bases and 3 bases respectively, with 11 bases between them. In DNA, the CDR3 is TGTGCCAGCAGCAAGGACAGTTTCAATCAGCCCCAGCATTTT. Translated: CASSKDSFNQPQHF.

Written as DNA, the CDR3 is TGTGCCAGCAGTTCGACAGACCGGTATGGCTACACCTTC. Its translation: CASSSTDRYGYTF. The chain couples TRBV28 to TRBJ1-2; perhaps TRBD1 as D (5 bases). Trimming removed 4 bases from V and 5 bases from J, with 11 bases in between. The length of the CDR3 is 13 residues. Per the germline V gene, CDR1 is MDHEN and CDR2 is SYDVKM.

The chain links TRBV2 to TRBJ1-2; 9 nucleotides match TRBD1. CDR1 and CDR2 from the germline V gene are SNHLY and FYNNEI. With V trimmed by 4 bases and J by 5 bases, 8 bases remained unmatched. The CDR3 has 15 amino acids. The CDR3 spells CASSVYRGRGYGYTF. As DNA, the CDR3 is TGTGCCAGCAGTGTTTACAGGGGGCGCGGATATGGCTACACCTTC.

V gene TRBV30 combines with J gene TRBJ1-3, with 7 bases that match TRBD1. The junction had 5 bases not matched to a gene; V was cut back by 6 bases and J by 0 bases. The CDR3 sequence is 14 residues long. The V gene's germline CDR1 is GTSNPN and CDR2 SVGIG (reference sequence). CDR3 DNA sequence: TGTGCCTGCCACCGGGACAGCTCTGGAAACACCATATATTTT. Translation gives CACHRDSSGNTIYF.

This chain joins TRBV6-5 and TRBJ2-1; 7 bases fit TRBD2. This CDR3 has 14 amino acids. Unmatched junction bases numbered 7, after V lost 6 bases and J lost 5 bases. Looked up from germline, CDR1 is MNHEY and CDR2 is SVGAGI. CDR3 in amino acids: CASRLTGTNNEQFF. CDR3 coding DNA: TGTGCCAGCAGGTTAACCGGGACTAACAATGAGCAGTTCTTC.

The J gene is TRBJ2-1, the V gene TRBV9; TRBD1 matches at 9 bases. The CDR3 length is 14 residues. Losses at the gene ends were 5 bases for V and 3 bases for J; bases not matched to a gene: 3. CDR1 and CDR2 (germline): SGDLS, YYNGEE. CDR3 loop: CASRGTGLYNEQFF. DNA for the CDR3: TGTGCCAGCAGGGGGACAGGGCTCTACAATGAGCAGTTCTTC.

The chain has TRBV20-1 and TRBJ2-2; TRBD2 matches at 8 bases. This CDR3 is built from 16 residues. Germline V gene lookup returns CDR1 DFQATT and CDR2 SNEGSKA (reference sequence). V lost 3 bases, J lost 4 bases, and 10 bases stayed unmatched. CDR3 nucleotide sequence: TGCAGTGCTAGTGCCGCCGGGACTAGTTCCACCGGGGAGCTGTTTTTT. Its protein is CSASAAGTSSTGELFF.

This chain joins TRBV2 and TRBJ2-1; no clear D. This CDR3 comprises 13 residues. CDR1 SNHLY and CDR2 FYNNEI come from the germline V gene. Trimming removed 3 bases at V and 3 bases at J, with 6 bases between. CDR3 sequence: CASSEGNYNEQFF. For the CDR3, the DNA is TGTGCCAGCAGTGAGGGCAACTACAATGAGCAGTTCTTC.

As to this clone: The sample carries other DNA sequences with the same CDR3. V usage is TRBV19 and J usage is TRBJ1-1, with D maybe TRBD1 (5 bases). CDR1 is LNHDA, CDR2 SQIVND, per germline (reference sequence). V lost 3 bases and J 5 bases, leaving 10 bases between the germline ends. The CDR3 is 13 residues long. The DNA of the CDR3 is TGTGCCAGTAGTATTGGGGGAGGTACTGAAGCTTTCTTT. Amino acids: CASSIGGGTEAFF.

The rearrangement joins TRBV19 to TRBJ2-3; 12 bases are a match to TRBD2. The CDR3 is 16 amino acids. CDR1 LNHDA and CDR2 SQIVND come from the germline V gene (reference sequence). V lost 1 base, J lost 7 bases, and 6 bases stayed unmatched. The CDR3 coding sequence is TGTGCCAGTAGTATAGGGTCAGGACTAGCGGGGAATACGCAGTATTTT. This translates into CASSIGSGLAGNTQYF.

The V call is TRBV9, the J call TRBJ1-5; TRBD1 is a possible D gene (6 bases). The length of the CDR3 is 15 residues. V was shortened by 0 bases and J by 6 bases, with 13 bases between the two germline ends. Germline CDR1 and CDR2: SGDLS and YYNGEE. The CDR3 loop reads CASSVGWGGGQPQHF. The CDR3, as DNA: TGTGCCAGCAGCGTAGGTTGGGGGGGCGGTCAGCCCCAGCATTTT.

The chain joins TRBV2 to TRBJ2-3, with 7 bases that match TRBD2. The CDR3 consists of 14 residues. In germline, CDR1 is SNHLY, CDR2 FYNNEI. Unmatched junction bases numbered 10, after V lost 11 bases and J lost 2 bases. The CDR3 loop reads CAALGGSDTDTQYF. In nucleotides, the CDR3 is TGTGCCGCCTTGGGGGGGTCCGACACAGATACGCAGTATTTT. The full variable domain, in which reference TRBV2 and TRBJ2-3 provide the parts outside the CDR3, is EPEVTQTPSHQVTQMGQEVILRCVPISNHLYFYWYRQILGQKVEFLVSFYNNEISEKSEIFDDQFSVERPDGSNFTLKIRSTKLEDSAMYFCAALGGSDTDTQYFGPGTRLTVL.

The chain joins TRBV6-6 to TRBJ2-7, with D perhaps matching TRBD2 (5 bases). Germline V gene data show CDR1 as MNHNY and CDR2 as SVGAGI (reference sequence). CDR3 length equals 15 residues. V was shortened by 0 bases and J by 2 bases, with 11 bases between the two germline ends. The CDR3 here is CASSYSMQRTYEQYF. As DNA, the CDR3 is TGTGCCAGCAGTTACTCGATGCAGCGGACCTACGAGCAGTACTTC.

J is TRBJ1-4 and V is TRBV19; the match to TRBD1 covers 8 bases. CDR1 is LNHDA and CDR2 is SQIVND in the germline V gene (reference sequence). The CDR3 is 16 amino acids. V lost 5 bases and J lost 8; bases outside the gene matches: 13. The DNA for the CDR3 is TGTGCCAGTAGTCCCCGATCGGCAGGGGGCGGGGAAAAACTGTTTTTT. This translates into CASSPRSAGGGEKLFF.

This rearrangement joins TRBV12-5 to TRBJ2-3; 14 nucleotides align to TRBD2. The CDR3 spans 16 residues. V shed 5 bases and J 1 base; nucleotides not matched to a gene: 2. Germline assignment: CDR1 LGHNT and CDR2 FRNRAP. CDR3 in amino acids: CASGVGLAGGTDTQYF. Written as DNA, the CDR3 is TGTGCTAGTGGTGTGGGACTAGCGGGGGGCACAGATACGCAGTATTTT. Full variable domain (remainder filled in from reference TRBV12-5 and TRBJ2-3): DARVTQTPRHKVTEMGQEVTMRCQPILGHNTVFWYRQTMMQGLELLAYFRNRAPLDDSGMPKDRFSAEMPDATLATLKIQPSEPRDSAVYFCASGVGLAGGTDTQYFGPGTRLTVL.

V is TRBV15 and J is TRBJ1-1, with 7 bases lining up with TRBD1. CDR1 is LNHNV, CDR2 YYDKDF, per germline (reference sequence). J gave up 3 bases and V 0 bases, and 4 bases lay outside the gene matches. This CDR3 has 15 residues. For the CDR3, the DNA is TGTGCCACCAGCAGAGACCAGGGGGTTGACACTGAAGCTTTCTTT. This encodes CATSRDQGVDTEAFF.

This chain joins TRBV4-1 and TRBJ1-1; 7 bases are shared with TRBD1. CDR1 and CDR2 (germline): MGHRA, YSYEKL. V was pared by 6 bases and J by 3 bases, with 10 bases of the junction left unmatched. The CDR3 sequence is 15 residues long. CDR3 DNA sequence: TGCGCCAGCAGGGGGACAGTTAGAGGGGACACTGAAGCTTTCTTT. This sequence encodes CASRGTVRGDTEAFF.

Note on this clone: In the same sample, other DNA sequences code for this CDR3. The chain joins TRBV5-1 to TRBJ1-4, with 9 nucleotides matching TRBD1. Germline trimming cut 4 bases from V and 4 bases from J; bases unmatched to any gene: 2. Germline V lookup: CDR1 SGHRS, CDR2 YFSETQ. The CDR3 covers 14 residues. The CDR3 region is CASSPGQGNEKLFF. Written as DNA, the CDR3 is TGCGCCAGCAGCCCGGGACAGGGTAATGAAAAACTGTTTTTT.

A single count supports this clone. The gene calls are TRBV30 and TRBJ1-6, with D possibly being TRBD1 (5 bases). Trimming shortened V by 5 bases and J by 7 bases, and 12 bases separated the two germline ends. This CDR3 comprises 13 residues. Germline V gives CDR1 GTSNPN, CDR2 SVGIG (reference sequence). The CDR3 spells CAWDLSGNSPLHF. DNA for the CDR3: TGTGCCTGGGATCTCTCAGGGAATTCACCCCTCCACTTT.

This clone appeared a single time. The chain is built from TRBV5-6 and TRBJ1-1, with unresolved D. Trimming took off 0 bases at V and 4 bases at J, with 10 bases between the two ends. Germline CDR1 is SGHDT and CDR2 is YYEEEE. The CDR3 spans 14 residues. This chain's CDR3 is CASSLGTGGTEAFF. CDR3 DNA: TGTGCCAGCAGCTTGGGGACGGGAGGCACTGAAGCTTTCTTT. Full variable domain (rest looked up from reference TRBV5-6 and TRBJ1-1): DAGVTQSPTHLIKTRGQQVTLRCSPKSGHDTVSWYQQALGQGPQFIFQYYEEEERQRGNFPDRFSGHQFPNYSSELNVNALLLGDSALYLCASSLGTGGTEAFFGQGTRLTVV.

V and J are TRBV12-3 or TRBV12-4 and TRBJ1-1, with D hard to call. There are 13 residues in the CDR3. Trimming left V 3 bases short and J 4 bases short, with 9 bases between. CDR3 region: CASSFSQLTEAFF. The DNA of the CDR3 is TGTGCCAGCAGTTTTTCACAGCTCACTGAAGCTTTCTTT.

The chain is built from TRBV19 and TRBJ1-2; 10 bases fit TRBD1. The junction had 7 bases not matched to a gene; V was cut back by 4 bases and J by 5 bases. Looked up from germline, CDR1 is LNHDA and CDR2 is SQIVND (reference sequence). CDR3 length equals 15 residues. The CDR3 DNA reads TGTGCCAGTAGTACAGGGACAGGGGTTCGGTATGGCTACACCTTC. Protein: CASSTGTGVRYGYTF.

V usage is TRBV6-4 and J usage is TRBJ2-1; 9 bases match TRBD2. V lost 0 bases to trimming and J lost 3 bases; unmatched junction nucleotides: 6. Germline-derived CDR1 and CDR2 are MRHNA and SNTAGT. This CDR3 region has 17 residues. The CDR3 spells CASSDSTAGGLYNEQFF. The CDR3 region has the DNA TGTGCCAGCAGTGACTCGACAGCGGGGGGACTCTACAATGAGCAGTTCTTC.

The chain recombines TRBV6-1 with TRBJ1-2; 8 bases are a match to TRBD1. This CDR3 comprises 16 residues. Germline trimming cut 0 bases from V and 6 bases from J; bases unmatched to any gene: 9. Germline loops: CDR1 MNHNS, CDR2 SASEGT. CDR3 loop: CASSEATWTGKDGYTF. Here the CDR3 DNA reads TGTGCCAGCAGTGAAGCCACATGGACAGGGAAGGATGGCTACACCTTC.

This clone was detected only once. The CDR3 DNA sequence: TGTGCCAGTAGTAAATCCGGGACAGCAGATAATTCACCCCTCCACTTT. This codes for CASSKSGTADNSPLHF. The gene calls are TRBV19 and TRBJ1-6; 7 bases map to TRBD1. Germline lookup yields CDR1 LNHDA and CDR2 SQIVND (reference sequence). The CDR3 sequence is 16 residues long. V lost 4 bases and J lost 5; bases outside the gene matches: 8. Full variable domain (outside the CDR3, taken from reference TRBV19 and TRBJ1-6): DGGITQSPKYLFRKEGQNVTLSCEQNLNHDAMYWYRQDPGQGLRLIYYSQIVNDFQKGDIAEGYSVSREKKESFPLTVTSAQKNPTAFYLCASSKSGTADNSPLHFGNGTRLTVT.

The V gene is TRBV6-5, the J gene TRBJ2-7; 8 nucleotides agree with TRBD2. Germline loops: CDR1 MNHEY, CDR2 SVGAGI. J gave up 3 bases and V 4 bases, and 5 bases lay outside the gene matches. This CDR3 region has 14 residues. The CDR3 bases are TGTGCCAGCAGTTTAACCGGGACTAGCTACGAGCAGTACTTC. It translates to CASSLTGTSYEQYF.

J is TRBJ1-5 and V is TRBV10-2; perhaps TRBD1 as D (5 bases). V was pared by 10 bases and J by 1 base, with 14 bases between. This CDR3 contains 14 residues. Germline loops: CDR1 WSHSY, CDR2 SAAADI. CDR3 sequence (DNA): TGCGCCACCTCGGTGGGGGGAAGCAATCAGCCCCAGCATTTT. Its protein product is CATSVGGSNQPQHF.

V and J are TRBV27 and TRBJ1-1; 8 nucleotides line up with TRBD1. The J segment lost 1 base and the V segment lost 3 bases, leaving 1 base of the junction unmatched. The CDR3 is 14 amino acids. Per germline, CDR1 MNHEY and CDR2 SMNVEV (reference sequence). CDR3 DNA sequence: TGTGCCAGCAGTTTCAGGGGGCAGAACACTGAAGCTTTCTTT. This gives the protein CASSFRGQNTEAFF.

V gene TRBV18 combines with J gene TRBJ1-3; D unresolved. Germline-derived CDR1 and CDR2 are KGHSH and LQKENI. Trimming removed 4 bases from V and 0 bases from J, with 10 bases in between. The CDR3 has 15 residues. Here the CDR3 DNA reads TGTGCCAGCTCACTAGACACCCACTCTGGAAACACCATATATTTT. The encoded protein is CASSLDTHSGNTIYF.